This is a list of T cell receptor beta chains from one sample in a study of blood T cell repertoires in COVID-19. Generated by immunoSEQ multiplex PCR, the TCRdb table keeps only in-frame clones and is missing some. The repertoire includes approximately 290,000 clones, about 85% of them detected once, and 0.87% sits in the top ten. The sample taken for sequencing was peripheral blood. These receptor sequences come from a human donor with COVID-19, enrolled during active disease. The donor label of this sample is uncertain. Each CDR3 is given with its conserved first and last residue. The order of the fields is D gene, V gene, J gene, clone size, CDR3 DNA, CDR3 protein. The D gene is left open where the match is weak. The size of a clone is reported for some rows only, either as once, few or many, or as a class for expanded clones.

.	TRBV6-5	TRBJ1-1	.	TGTGCCAGCATCAGGGGCGACAGGCCGGGCACTGAAGCTTTCTTT	CASIRGDRPGTEAFF
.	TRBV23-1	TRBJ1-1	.	TGCGCCAGCAGTCCCGACAAGAACACTGAAGCTTTCTTT	CASSPDKNTEAFF
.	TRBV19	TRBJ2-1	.	TGTGCCAGCAACTGGGGGGAGCCTACCAATGAGCAGTTCTTC	CASNWGEPTNEQFF
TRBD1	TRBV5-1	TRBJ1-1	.	TGCGCCAGCAGCACCGAGACAGGGATGAACACTGAAGCTTTCTTT	CASSTETGMNTEAFF
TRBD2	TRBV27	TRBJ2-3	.	TGTGCCAGCAGTCCAATCGGGACTAGCGGGAGTTATGCGCAGTATTTT	CASSPIGTSGSYAQYF
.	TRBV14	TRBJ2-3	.	TGTGCCAGCAGCCAAGTTCCCCGCGGCCTTACGCAGTATTTT	CASSQVPRGLTQYF
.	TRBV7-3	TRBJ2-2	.	TGTGCCAGCAGGCCGGGTGGCGATAACACCGGGGAGCTGTTTTTT	CASRPGGDNTGELFF
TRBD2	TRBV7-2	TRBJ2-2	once	TGTGCCAGCAGTCTACTAGCGGGCGAGACCGGGGAGCTGTTTTTT	CASSLLAGETGELFF
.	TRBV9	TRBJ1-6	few	TGTGCCAGCAGCGGTGGACAGACGGATTCACCCCTCCACTTT	CASSGGQTDSPLHF
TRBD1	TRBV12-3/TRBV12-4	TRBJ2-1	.	TGTGCCAGCAGTCACAGGGGCAACAATGAGCAGTTCTTC	CASSHRGNNEQFF
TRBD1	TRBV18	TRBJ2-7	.	TGTGCCAGCTCACTTCTCTTTCTGGGACAGGGAAACTACGAGCAGTACTTC	CASSLLFLGQGNYEQYF
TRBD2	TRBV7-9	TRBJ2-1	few	TGTGCCAGCAGCCGCATACTAGCGTCGACCTACAATGAGCAGTTCTTC	CASSRILASTYNEQFF
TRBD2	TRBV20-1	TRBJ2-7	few	TGCAGTGCTAGTGAGCGGGAGCAGCCCTACGAGCAGTACTTC	CSASEREQPYEQYF
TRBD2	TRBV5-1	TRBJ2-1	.	TGCGCCAGCAGCGCCGGGACTAACAATGAGCAGTTCTTC	CASSAGTNNEQFF
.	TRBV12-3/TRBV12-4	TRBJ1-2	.	TGTGCCAGCAGTTTAGCGTTCTCCGTTGGCTACACCTTC	CASSLAFSVGYTF
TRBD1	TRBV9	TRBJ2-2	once	TGTGCCAGCACCGATAGGACAGGGGGCGGGGAGCTGTTTTTT	CASTDRTGGGELFF
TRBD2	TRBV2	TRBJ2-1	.	TGTGCCAGCAGTGAGTGGCTAGCGGGGGCCAATGAGCAGTTCTTC	CASSEWLAGANEQFF
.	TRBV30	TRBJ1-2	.	TGTGCCTGGACCGCGGGCAGCTATGGCTACACCTTC	CAWTAGSYGYTF
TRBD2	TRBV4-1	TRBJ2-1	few	TGCGCCAGCAGCCAAGAACGACTAGCGGGCGGTAATGAGCAGTTCTTC	CASSQERLAGGNEQFF
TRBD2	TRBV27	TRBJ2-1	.	TGTGCCAGCAGTGGGGCGGTAGCGGGGACCTACAATGAGCAGTTCTTC	CASSGAVAGTYNEQFF
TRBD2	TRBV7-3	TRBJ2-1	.	TGTGCCAGCAGCTTAAGACTAGCGCCCTACAATGAGCAGTTCTTC	CASSLRLAPYNEQFF
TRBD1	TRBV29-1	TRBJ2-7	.	TGCAGCGTCGCCGGGACAGGAGACTACGAGCAGTACTTC	CSVAGTGDYEQYF
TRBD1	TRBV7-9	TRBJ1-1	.	TGTGCCAGCAGCTTAGCGCGACAGGGCGCTGAAGCTTTCTTT	CASSLARQGAEAFF
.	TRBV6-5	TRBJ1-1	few	TGTGCCAGCAGTCTCACAGGGAACACTGAAGCTTTCTTT	CASSLTGNTEAFF
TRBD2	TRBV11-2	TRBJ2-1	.	TGTGCCAGCAGCTTCGGACTAGCGGGAGATGAGCAGTTCTTC	CASSFGLAGDEQFF
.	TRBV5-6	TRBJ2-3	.	TGTGCCAGCAGCTTGGCTGGAGGGAGCCGCACAGATACGCAGTATTTT	CASSLAGGSRTDTQYF
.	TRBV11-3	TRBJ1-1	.	TGTGCCAGCAGCTTAGGGCCCTGGAACACTGAAGCTTTCTTT	CASSLGPWNTEAFF
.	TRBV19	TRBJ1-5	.	TGTGCCAGTAGTATCCAGGACAGAGGTCAGCCCCAGCATTTT	CASSIQDRGQPQHF
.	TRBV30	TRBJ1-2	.	TGTGCCTGGAGTGCGGAGATATCTAACTATGGCTACACCTTC	CAWSAEISNYGYTF
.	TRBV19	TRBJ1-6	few	TGTGCCAGTGCACTGTCGAATAATTCACCCCTCCACTTT	CASALSNNSPLHF
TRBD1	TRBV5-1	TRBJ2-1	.	TGCGCCAGCAGCCGCCAGGGGGTGGACAATGAGCAGTTCTTC	CASSRQGVDNEQFF